This T cell receptor beta chain derives from a study of cytomegalovirus exposure and HLA in healthy donors. Background on the study: Out of about 180 million T cells, an earlier analysis found over 90 million unique TCR beta sequences in total. Researchers found that roughly 80% of over 350 genotyped donors fell within the Caucasian-associated ancestry cluster. General study points: Upon later analysis, TCR association rates were observed to vary by HLA locus, being highest for DRB1 and lowest for HLA-C. Later on, a genetic analysis was performed. It linked a missense variant in DCLRE1C with V- and J-gene trimming of TCR beta.

A remark on this clone: Its antigen is unknown.

The primer mix had 60 Vbeta and 13 Jbeta primers. Produced via immunoSEQ multiplex PCR; TCRdb's table is partial and in-frame only. In the table there are roughly 150,000 clones, 65% to 80% of which are singletons. The source is a man aged 30 to 45 in good health and CMV-seronegative. Sample: PBMCs.

In DNA form, the CDR3 reads TGTGCCAGCAGTGAACTAGCGGGGGGCCGAAGGTCCTACAATGAGCAGTTCTTC. Encoded protein: CASSELAGGRRSYNEQFF. The V gene is TRBV6-1, the J gene TRBJ2-1, with TRBD2 matching over 11 bases. The CDR3 sequence is 18 residues long. With 2 bases clipped from V and 1 base from J, the junction kept 7 bases outside the gene matches. Germline assignment: CDR1 MNHNS and CDR2 SASEGT.